Presented here are 22 T cell receptor beta chains from one specimen sequenced in a study of cytomegalovirus exposure and HLA in healthy donors. A multiplex PCR was run with 60 Vbeta primers and 13 Jbeta primers. Repertoires were generated with immunoSEQ multiplex PCR, while TCRdb's copy carries only in-frame clones and drops some. The table for this sample gives 55,000 to 70,000 clones. The sequencing sample was made of PBMCs. Receptor source: a female donor in good health and CMV-seropositive.

The chain carries TRBV30 and TRBJ1-2; D is unresolved. The V end lost 0 bases, the J end lost 1 base, and 18 bases lay between the germline ends. Germline values: CDR1 GTSNPN, CDR2 SVGIG (reference sequence). CDR3 size: 17 residues. CDR3: CAWSVFGMVASNYGYTF. The CDR3 nucleotides read TGTGCCTGGAGTGTATTTGGTATGGTAGCGAGTAACTATGGCTACACCTTC.

The rearrangement joins TRBV4-3 to TRBJ2-1; 16 positions agree with TRBD2. The CDR3 covers 17 residues. The J segment lost 9 bases and the V segment lost 3 bases, leaving 8 bases of the junction unmatched. Germline-derived CDR1 and CDR2 are LGHNA and YSLEER. This CDR3 reads CASSQGTSGGALGEQFF. The CDR3, as DNA: TGCGCCAGCAGCCAGGGGACTAGCGGGGGGGCTTTGGGTGAGCAGTTCTTC.

The gene calls are TRBV30 and TRBJ2-6; D is uncertain. The germline V gene encodes CDR1 GTSNPN and CDR2 SVGIG (reference sequence). V shed 2 bases and J shed 4 bases, with 3 bases lying between them. CDR3 length: 12 amino acids. The CDR3 DNA is TGTGCCTGGAGTCAAGGGGCCAACGTCCTGACTTTC. Protein: CAWSQGANVLTF.

This chain's CDR3 is CASSLIVEGAFEAFF. CDR3 nucleotide sequence: TGTGCCAGCAGTTTAATCGTGGAGGGCGCCTTTGAAGCTTTCTTT. V usage is TRBV28 and J usage is TRBJ1-1; D call uncertain. V dropped 2 bases and J dropped 7 bases, with 17 bases sitting between them. The germline CDR1 and CDR2 sequences are MDHEN and SYDVKM. CDR3 length: 15 residues.

The rearrangement uses TRBV5-1 and TRBJ2-3, with D perhaps TRBD2 (5 bases). Germline V gene lookup returns CDR1 SGHRS and CDR2 YFSETQ. Trimming removed 5 bases at V and 0 bases at J, with 13 bases between. CDR3 length equals 15 residues. CDR3 DNA: TGCGCCAGCAGGGCCGGGCTAGCTAGCACAGATACGCAGTATTTT. Translation: CASRAGLASTDTQYF.

The V gene is TRBV19, the J gene TRBJ2-7; the match to TRBD1 covers 11 bases. This CDR3 has 15 amino acids. Germline values: CDR1 LNHDA, CDR2 SQIVND (reference sequence). Trimming took 6 bases from V and 0 from J; bases not matched to a gene: 4. The CDR3, as DNA: TGTGCCAGTAGCTGGGACAGGGGGAGCTCCTACGAGCAGTACTTC. It codes for CASSWDRGSSYEQYF.

The chain carries TRBV4-3 and TRBJ1-1; possible D gene TRBD1, 5 bases. Germline V lookup: CDR1 LGHNA, CDR2 YSLEER. The CDR3 totals 15 residues. Trimming shortened V by 0 bases and J by 5 bases, and 13 bases separated the two germline ends. CDR3 loop: CASSQDRGRLTEAFF. CDR3 DNA: TGCGCCAGCAGCCAAGATAGGGGCAGGCTGACTGAAGCTTTCTTT.

V gene TRBV30 combines with J gene TRBJ1-2; 11 nucleotides line up with TRBD1. CDR3 length: 13 residues. Germline V gives CDR1 GTSNPN, CDR2 SVGIG (reference sequence). Germline trimming cut 7 bases from V and 4 bases from J; bases unmatched to any gene: 5. CDR3 coding DNA: TGTGCCTCCGCCGGGACAGGGGGCTATGGCTACACCTTC. It translates to CASAGTGGYGYTF.

The chain is built from TRBV5-1 and TRBJ2-3, with TRBD1 identical over 7 bases. Per germline, CDR1 SGHRS and CDR2 YFSETQ. CDR3 length: 13 residues. J gave up 5 bases and V 4 bases, and 4 bases lay outside the gene matches. CDR3 nucleotide sequence: TGCGCCAGCAGCCTCTCAGGGGGAGATACGCAGTATTTT. Residues: CASSLSGGDTQYF.

The genes are TRBV7-9 and TRBJ2-5; D possibly corresponds to TRBD2 (7 bases). Germline-derived CDR1 and CDR2 are SEHNR and FQNEAQ (reference sequence). Trimming took 4 bases from V and 2 from J, leaving 17 bases between them. This CDR3 has 16 amino acids. In DNA form, the CDR3 reads TGTGCCAGCAGCTGGGGGCAGGGGCGGGGGCAAGAGACCCAGTACTTC. Translation: CASSWGQGRGQETQYF.

V is TRBV29-1 and J is TRBJ2-7; D might be TRBD2 (5 bases). Germline CDR1 SQVTM, CDR2 ANQGSEA. Trimming shortened V by 3 bases and J by 5 bases, and 17 bases separated the two germline ends. CDR3 size: 14 residues. The CDR3 region has the DNA TGCAGCGTTGACCGGGCGGGCGGAGGTCACGAGCAGTACTTC. Translating it yields CSVDRAGGGHEQYF.

V is TRBV4-3 and J is TRBJ2-2; D is perhaps TRBD1 (5 bases). Trimming cost V 1 base and J 9 bases, with 9 bases left between them. The germline V gene encodes CDR1 LGHNA and CDR2 YSLEER. CDR3 length: 13 residues. DNA of the CDR3: TGCGCCAGCAGCCAAGGGCAGGGCCGGGAGCTGTTTTTT. Protein: CASSQGQGRELFF.

The rearrangement joins TRBV2 to TRBJ2-3; 9 bases map to TRBD2. The CDR3 covers 15 residues. Trimming took 5 bases from V and 1 from J; bases not matched to a gene: 4. Germline assignment: CDR1 SNHLY and CDR2 FYNNEI. The CDR3 bases are TGTGCCAGCAGTTCAGCGGGAGGTGGCACAGATACGCAGTATTTT. It translates to CASSSAGGGTDTQYF.

The chain employs TRBV11-2 and TRBJ1-2; D gene uncertain. CDR1 and CDR2 (germline): SGHAT, FQNNGV. With 5 bases removed from V and 2 bases from J, the gap between germline ends came to 12 bases. The CDR3 covers 14 residues. Here the CDR3 reads CASSNSVENYGYTF. Here the CDR3 DNA reads TGTGCCAGCAGCAACAGTGTGGAAAACTATGGCTACACCTTC.

To note about this clone: An end of the junction does not agree with germline; a read error may underlie this. The chain uses TRBV29-1 and TRBJ2-1; D unresolved. The V gene's germline CDR1 is SQVTM and CDR2 ANQGSEA. There are 13 residues in the CDR3. The CDR3 DNA is TGCAGCGTTGAAGCGAGCTCCGACAATGAGCAGTTCTTC. It codes for CSVEASSDNEQFF.

The rearrangement links TRBV7-9 to TRBJ2-7, with D possibly matching TRBD2 (5 bases). The CDR3 totals 13 residues. Trimming removed 8 bases from V and 4 bases from J, with 15 bases in between. Per germline, CDR1 SEHNR and CDR2 FQNEAQ (reference sequence). This CDR3 reads CASLPPAAYEQYF. In DNA form, the CDR3 reads TGTGCCAGCCTTCCCCCAGCGGCTTACGAGCAGTACTTC.

The J gene is TRBJ1-2, the V gene TRBV10-3; perhaps TRBD1 as D (6 bases). This CDR3 spans 15 amino acids. Per germline, CDR1 ENHRY and CDR2 SYGVKD. V was clipped by 3 bases and J by 4 bases, with 15 bases between them. The CDR3 protein is CAISDRDKNFYGYTF. CDR3 in DNA: TGTGCCATCAGTGACCGGGACAAGAATTTCTATGGCTACACCTTC.

The chain combines TRBV25-1 with TRBJ2-7; 7 nucleotides align to TRBD2. Germline loops: CDR1 MGHDK, CDR2 SYGVNS. The J segment lost 5 bases and the V segment lost 6 bases, leaving 7 bases of the junction unmatched. The CDR3 contains 13 residues. The CDR3: CASRVAGRDEQYF. The CDR3 DNA reads as TGTGCCAGCAGGGTGGCGGGGAGGGACGAGCAGTACTTC.

V gene TRBV6-6 combines with J gene TRBJ1-2; D remains ambiguous. CDR3 size: 11 residues. The germline V gene encodes CDR1 MNHNY and CDR2 SVGAGI (reference sequence). V lost 8 bases and J 2 bases, leaving 6 bases between the germline ends. CDR3 residues: CASRENYGYTF. The CDR3 nucleotides are TGTGCCAGCCGGGAAAACTATGGCTACACCTTC.

The rearrangement links TRBV9 to TRBJ1-2; 8 bases are shared with TRBD1. V lost 4 bases, J lost 3 bases, and 8 bases stayed unmatched. Germline CDR1 reads SGDLS; CDR2 reads YYNGEE. The CDR3 is 15 residues long. The CDR3 region has the DNA TGTGCCAGCAGCCCTCGACAGGGGATCGACTATGGCTACACCTTC. Translating it yields CASSPRQGIDYGYTF.

V and J are TRBV5-1 and TRBJ2-5; D might be TRBD1 (6 bases). The CDR3 is 14 amino acids. The V and J ends lost 4 bases and 2 bases respectively, with 12 bases between them. Germline lookup yields CDR1 SGHRS and CDR2 YFSETQ. CDR3 region: CASSLDRPQETQYF. CDR3 coding DNA: TGCGCCAGCAGCCTGGACAGACCTCAAGAGACCCAGTACTTC.

This chain connects TRBV7-9 to TRBJ2-3; the match to TRBD2 covers 12 bases. V lost 4 bases, J lost 3 bases, and 5 bases stayed unmatched. Per the germline V gene, CDR1 is SEHNR and CDR2 is FQNEAQ (reference sequence). The CDR3 is 16 residues long. In nucleotides, the CDR3 is TGTGCCAGCAGCTCTCGACTAGCGGGGGAAACAGATACGCAGTATTTT. Its translation is CASSSRLAGETDTQYF.